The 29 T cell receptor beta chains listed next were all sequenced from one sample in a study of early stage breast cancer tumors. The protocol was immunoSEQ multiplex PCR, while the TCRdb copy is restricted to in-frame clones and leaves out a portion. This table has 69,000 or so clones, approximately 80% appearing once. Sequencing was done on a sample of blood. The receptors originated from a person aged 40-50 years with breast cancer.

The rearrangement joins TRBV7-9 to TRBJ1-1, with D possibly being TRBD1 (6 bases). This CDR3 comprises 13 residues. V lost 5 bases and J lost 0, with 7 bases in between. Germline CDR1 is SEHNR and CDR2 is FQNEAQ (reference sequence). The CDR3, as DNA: TGTGCCAGCAGCCGGGACATGAACACTGAAGCTTTCTTT. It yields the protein CASSRDMNTEAFF. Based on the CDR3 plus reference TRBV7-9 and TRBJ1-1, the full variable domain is DTGVSQNPRHKITKRGQNVTFRCDPISEHNRLYWYRQTLGQGPEFLTYFQNEAQLEKSRLLSDRFSAERPKGSFSTLEIQRTEQGDSAMYLCASSRDMNTEAFFGQGTRLTVV.

CDR3 in amino acids: CASSYNTGSQPQHF. Written as DNA, the CDR3 is TGTGCCAGCAGTTACAACACGGGGAGTCAGCCCCAGCATTTT. The V and J genes are TRBV6-5 and TRBJ1-5; no clear D. Germline lookup yields CDR1 MNHEY and CDR2 SVGAGI. CDR3 length equals 14 residues. Trimming removed 2 bases at V and 6 bases at J, with 11 bases between.

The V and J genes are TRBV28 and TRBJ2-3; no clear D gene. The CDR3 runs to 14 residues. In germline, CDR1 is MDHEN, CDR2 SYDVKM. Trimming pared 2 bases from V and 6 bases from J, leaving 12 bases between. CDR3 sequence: CASSLHSAGDTQYF. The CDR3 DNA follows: TGTGCCAGCAGTTTACACTCTGCCGGGGATACGCAGTATTTT.

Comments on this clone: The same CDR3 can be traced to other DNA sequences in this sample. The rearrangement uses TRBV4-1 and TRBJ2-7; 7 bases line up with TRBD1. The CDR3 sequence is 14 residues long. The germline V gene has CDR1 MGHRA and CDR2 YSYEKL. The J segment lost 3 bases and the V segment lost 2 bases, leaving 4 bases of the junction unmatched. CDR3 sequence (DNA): TGCGCCAGCAGCCAAAACCGGGACAGCTACGAGCAGTACTTC. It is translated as CASSQNRDSYEQYF.

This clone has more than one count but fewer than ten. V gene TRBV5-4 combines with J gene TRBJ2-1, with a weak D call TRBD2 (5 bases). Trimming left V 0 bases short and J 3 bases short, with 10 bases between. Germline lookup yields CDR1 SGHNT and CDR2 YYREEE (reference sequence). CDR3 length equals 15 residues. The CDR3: CASSLGTGSYNEQFF. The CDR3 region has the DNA TGTGCCAGCAGCTTGGGGACTGGAAGCTACAATGAGCAGTTCTTC.

CDR3 residues: CASSPRLAGIYNEQFF. Written as DNA, the CDR3 is TGTGCCAGCAGCCCGCGGCTAGCGGGGATATACAATGAGCAGTTCTTC. The V gene is TRBV28, the J gene TRBJ2-1; 9 positions agree with TRBD2. Germline V gives CDR1 MDHEN, CDR2 SYDVKM. The V and J ends lost 6 bases and 4 bases, in that order; junction bases with no gene match: 10. The CDR3 length is 16 residues.

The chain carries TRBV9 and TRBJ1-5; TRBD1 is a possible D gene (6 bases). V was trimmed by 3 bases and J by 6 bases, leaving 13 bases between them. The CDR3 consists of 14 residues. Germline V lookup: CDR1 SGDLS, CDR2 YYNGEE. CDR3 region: CASSEGGIGQPQHF. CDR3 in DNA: TGTGCCAGCAGCGAAGGGGGAATCGGTCAGCCCCAGCATTTT.

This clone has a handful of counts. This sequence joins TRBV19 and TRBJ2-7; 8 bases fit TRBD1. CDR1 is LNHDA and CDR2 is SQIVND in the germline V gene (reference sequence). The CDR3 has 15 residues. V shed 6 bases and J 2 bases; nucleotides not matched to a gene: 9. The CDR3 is CASSDSGQATYEQYF. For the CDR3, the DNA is TGTGCCAGTAGCGATTCGGGACAGGCGACCTACGAGCAGTACTTC.

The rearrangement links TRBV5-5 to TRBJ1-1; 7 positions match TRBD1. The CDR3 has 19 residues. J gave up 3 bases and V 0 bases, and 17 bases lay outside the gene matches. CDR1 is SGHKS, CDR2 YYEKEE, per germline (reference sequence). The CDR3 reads CASSLGGTAPGDRDTEAFF. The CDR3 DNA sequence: TGTGCCAGCAGCTTGGGGGGGACAGCTCCAGGGGACCGGGACACTGAAGCTTTCTTT.

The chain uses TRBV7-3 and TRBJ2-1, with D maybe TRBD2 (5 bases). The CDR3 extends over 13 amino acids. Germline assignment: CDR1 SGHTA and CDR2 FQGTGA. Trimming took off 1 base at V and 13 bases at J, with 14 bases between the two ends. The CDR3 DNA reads TGTGCCAGCAGCTTAAATTTCGGGGAGAAACAGTTCTTC. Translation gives CASSLNFGEKQFF.

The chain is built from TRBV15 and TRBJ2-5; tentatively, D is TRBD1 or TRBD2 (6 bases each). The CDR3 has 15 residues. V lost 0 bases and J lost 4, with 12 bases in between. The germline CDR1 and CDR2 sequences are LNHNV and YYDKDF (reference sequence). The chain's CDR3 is CATSRDSGRGETQYF. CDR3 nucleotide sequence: TGTGCCACCAGCAGAGATAGCGGCAGGGGAGAGACCCAGTACTTC.

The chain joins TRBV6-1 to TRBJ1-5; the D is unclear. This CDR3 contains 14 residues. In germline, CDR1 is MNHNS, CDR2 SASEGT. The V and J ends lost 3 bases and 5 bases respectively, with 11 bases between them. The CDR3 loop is CASSEGSNHQPQHF. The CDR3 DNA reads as TGTGCCAGCAGTGAGGGCAGTAACCATCAGCCCCAGCATTTT.

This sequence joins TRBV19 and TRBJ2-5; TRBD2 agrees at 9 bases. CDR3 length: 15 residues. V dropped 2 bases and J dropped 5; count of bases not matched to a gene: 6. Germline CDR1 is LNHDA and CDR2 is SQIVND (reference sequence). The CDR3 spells CASSIQLAGQETQYF. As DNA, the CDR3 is TGTGCCAGTAGTATACAGCTAGCGGGACAGGAGACCCAGTACTTC.

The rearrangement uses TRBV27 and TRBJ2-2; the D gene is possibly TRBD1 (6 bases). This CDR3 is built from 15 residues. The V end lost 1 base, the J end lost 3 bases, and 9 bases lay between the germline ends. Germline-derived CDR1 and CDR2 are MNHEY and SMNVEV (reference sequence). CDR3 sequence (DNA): TGTGCCAGCAGTTTATATCCAGGGGACACCGGGGAGCTGTTTTTT. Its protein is CASSLYPGDTGELFF.

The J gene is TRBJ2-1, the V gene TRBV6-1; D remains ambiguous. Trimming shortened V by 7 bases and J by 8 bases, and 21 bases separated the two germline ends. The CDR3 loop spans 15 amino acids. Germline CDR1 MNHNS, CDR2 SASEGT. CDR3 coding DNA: TGTGCCAGCAAAAGTGTCCTATGGTCTGGAGATGAGCAGTTCTTC. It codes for CASKSVLWSGDEQFF.

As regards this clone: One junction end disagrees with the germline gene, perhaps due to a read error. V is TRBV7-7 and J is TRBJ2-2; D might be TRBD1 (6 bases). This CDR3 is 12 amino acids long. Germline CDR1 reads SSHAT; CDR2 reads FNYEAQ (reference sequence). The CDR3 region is CASTQGGGELFF. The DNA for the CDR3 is TGTGCTAGCACCCAAGGGGGCGGGGAGCTGTTTTTT.

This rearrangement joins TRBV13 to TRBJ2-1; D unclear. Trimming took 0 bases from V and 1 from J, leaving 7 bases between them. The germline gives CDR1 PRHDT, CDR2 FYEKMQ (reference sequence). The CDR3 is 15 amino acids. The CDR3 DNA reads TGTGCCAGCAGCTTAGGGAGGAGATCCTACAATGAGCAGTTCTTC. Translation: CASSLGRRSYNEQFF.

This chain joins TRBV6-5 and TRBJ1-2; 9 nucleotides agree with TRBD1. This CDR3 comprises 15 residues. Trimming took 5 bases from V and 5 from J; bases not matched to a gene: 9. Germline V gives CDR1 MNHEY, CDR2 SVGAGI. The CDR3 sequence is CASSNPGQGNYGYTF. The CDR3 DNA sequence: TGTGCCAGCAGTAACCCGGGACAGGGCAATTATGGCTACACCTTC.

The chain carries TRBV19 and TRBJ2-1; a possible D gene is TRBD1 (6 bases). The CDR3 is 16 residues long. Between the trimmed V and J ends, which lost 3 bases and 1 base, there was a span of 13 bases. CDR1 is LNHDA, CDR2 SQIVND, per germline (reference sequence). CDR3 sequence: CASSIPLTGSYNEQFF. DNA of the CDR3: TGTGCCAGTAGTATTCCCCTGACAGGTTCCTACAATGAGCAGTTCTTC.

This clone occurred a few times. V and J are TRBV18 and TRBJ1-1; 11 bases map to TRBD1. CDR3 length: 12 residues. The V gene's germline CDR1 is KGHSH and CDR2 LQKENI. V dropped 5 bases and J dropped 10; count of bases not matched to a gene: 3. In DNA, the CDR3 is TGTGCCAGCTCATCGGACAGGGGGCGAGCTTTCTTT. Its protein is CASSSDRGRAFF.

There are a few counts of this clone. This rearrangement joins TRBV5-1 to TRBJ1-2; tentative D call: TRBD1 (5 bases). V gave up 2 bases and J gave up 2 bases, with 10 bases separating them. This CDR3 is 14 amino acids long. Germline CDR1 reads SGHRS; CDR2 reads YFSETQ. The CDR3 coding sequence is TGCGCCAGCAGCTTAGGGGTGAGGAACTATGGCTACACCTTC. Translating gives CASSLGVRNYGYTF.

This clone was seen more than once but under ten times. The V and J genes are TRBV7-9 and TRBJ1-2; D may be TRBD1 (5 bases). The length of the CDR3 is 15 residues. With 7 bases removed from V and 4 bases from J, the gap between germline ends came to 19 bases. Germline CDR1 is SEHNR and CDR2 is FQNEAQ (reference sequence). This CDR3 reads CASTNTGGRSYGYTF. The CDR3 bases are TGTGCCAGCACTAATACCGGGGGGAGGAGCTATGGCTACACCTTC.

CDR3 sequence (DNA): TGTGCCAGGGGCAGACAGAACCCCTACGAGCAGTACTTC. Translation gives CARGRQNPYEQYF. This chain links TRBV6-1 with TRBJ2-7; D is perhaps TRBD1 (5 bases). The V gene's germline CDR1 is MNHNS and CDR2 SASEGT. CDR3 length: 13 amino acids. Trimming took 9 bases from V and 2 from J, leaving 14 bases between them.

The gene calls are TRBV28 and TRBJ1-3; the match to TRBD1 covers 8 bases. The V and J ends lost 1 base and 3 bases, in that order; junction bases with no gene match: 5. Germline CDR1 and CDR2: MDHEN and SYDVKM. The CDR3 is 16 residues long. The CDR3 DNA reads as TGTGCCAGCAGTTTATATTCAGGGGGCGTTGGAAACACCATATATTTT. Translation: CASSLYSGGVGNTIYF.

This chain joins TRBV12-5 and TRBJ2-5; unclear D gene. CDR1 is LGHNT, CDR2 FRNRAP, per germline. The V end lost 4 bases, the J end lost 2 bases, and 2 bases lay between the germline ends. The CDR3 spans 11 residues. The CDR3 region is CASGWQETQYF. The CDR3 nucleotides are TGTGCTAGTGGTTGGCAAGAGACCCAGTACTTC.

DNA for the CDR3: TGCAGTGCTAGAGTACAGAATGAGCAGTTCTTC. This translates into CSARVQNEQFF. This sequence joins TRBV20-1 and TRBJ2-1; D unclear. The CDR3 has 11 amino acids. Germline V gives CDR1 DFQATT, CDR2 SNEGSKA (reference sequence). V lost 1 base and J lost 7, with 5 bases in between.

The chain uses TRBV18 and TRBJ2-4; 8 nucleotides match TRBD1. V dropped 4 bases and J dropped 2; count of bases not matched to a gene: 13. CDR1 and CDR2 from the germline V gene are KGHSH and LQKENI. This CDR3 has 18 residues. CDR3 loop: CASSHSADRERTKNIQYF. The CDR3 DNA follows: TGTGCCAGCTCACACTCGGCGGACAGGGAACGGACCAAAAACATTCAGTACTTC.

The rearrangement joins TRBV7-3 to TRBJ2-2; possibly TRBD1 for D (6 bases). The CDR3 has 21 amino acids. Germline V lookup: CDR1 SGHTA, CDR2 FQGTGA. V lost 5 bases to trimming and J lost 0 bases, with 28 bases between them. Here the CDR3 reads CASSNTAVRGADDSNTGELFF. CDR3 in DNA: TGTGCCAGCAGCAATACGGCGGTCAGGGGAGCGGATGACTCGAACACCGGGGAGCTGTTTTTT.

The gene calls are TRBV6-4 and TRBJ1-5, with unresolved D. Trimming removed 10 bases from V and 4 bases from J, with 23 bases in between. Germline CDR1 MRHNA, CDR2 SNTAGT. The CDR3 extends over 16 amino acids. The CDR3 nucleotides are TGTGCCACACATGCCCCCTCGACGGGGAATAATCAGCCCCAGCATTTT. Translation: CATHAPSTGNNQPQHF.